This entry lists 22 T cell receptor beta chains sequenced from one sample in a study of shared clonotypes between healthy human individuals. The table came from immunoSEQ multiplex PCR; TCRdb's copy has only in-frame clones and leaves some out. The sample shows about 1.1 million clones, approximately 78% of them seen only once. Sequenced material: memory CD4+ T cells from PBMCs. Subset indicated: CD45RA-negative fraction. The receptors were sampled from a man between 18 and 35 years old in good health. Some clones in this sample may be carry-over from other donors' samples.

This chain connects TRBV7-2 to TRBJ2-7, with TRBD2 matching over 7 bases. Germline V lookup: CDR1 SGHTA, CDR2 FQGNSA. CDR3 length equals 15 residues. The V segment lost 2 bases and the J segment 2 bases; nucleotides outside the gene matches: 6. The CDR3: CASSLLYGLAYEQYF. The CDR3 DNA reads TGTGCCAGCAGCTTACTTTACGGACTAGCCTACGAGCAGTACTTC.

This clone showed up just a few times. The chain is built from TRBV25-1 and TRBJ1-2; tentative D call: TRBD1 (6 bases). The CDR3 length is 15 residues. The germline CDR1 and CDR2 sequences are MGHDK and SYGVNS. Between the trimmed V and J ends, which lost 4 bases and 7 bases, there was a span of 19 bases. The CDR3 nucleotides read TGTGCCAGCAGTGGTCCCGGGACAACCCCCTTTGGCTACACCTTC. Translated, it gives CASSGPGTTPFGYTF.

This chain uses TRBV10-3 with TRBJ1-6, with TRBD1 as a possible D gene (6 bases). Trimming cost V 5 bases and J 8 bases, with 13 bases left between them. In germline, CDR1 is ENHRY, CDR2 SYGVKD. The length of the CDR3 is 14 residues. CDR3 nucleotide sequence: TGTGCCATCAGTCGCAGCGCAGGGGATTCACCCCTCCACTTT. It specifies CAISRSAGDSPLHF.

This clone was recorded once. The chain uses TRBV7-6 and TRBJ2-2; D not resolved. V lost 2 bases and J 6 bases, leaving 10 bases between the germline ends. The CDR3 extends over 14 amino acids. CDR1 is SGHVS, CDR2 FNYEAQ, per germline. CDR3 DNA: TGTGCCAGCAGCTTAATAGACCCGCCCGGGGAGCTGTTTTTT. It yields the protein CASSLIDPPGELFF. Using reference TRBV7-6 and TRBJ2-2 for the parts outside the CDR3, the full variable domain is GAGVSQSPRYKVTKRGQDVALRCDPISGHVSLYWYRQALGQGPEFLTYFNYEAQQDKSGLPNDRFSAERPEGSISTLTIQRTEQRDSAMYRCASSLIDPPGELFFGEGSRLTVL.

The chain carries TRBV9 and TRBJ2-3, with a tentative D call TRBD1 (6 bases). CDR3 length: 15 residues. CDR1 and CDR2 (germline): SGDLS, YYNGEE. V was trimmed by 0 bases and J by 2 bases, leaving 10 bases between them. CDR3 amino acids: CASSVETGHTDTQYF. CDR3 DNA: TGTGCCAGCAGCGTAGAAACAGGGCACACAGATACGCAGTATTTT.

This chain links TRBV7-9 with TRBJ1-1; 7 nucleotides match TRBD1. Germline loops: CDR1 SEHNR, CDR2 FQNEAQ (reference sequence). V lost 5 bases and J lost 2; bases outside the gene matches: 8. There are 15 residues in the CDR3. In DNA, the CDR3 is TGTGCCAGCAGCCGCCAGACAGGGCCCAACACTGAAGCTTTCTTT. It specifies CASSRQTGPNTEAFF.

This chain uses TRBV14 with TRBJ1-5; weak D call: TRBD1 (5 bases). Germline values: CDR1 SGHDN, CDR2 FVKESK. The CDR3 extends over 13 amino acids. Between the trimmed V and J ends, which lost 1 base and 6 bases, there was a span of 7 bases. The CDR3 sequence: CASSQGDAQPQHF. In DNA, the CDR3 is TGTGCCAGCAGCCAAGGGGACGCTCAGCCCCAGCATTTT.

The V call is TRBV19, the J call TRBJ1-2, with a weak D call TRBD1 (6 bases). Germline V gives CDR1 LNHDA, CDR2 SQIVND (reference sequence). CDR3 size: 14 residues. With 11 bases removed from V and 6 bases from J, the gap between germline ends came to 22 bases. The CDR3 loop is CAVSSRPGVHGYTF. The CDR3 DNA is TGTGCCGTTTCCTCCCGGCCAGGGGTGCATGGCTACACCTTC.

The V and J genes are TRBV5-1 and TRBJ2-5; D call uncertain. Germline V gene lookup returns CDR1 SGHRS and CDR2 YFSETQ. Between the trimmed V and J ends, which lost 2 bases and 1 base, there was a span of 6 bases. The CDR3 totals 13 residues. The CDR3, as DNA: TGCGCCAGCAGCTTCGCGGTCCAAGAGACCCAGTACTTC. This gives the protein CASSFAVQETQYF.

This clone has only one observation. The rearrangement links TRBV4-1 to TRBJ2-7; 8 bases line up with TRBD2. The V gene's germline CDR1 is MGHRA and CDR2 YSYEKL. The CDR3 has 17 residues. V was clipped by 1 base and J by 1 base; unmatched bases: 9. CDR3 coding DNA: TGCGCCAGCAGCCAAGTGTTCCTAGCGGGTATATCCTACGAGCAGTACTTC. This codes for CASSQVFLAGISYEQYF.

Many counts were recorded for this clone. V and J are TRBV4-2 and TRBJ1-5; D gene unclear. V lost 1 base and J lost 6, with 7 bases in between. Germline CDR1 is LGHNA and CDR2 is YNFKEQ. This CDR3 is built from 13 residues. The CDR3 sequence is CASSQGPGQPQHF. The CDR3 coding sequence is TGTGCCAGCAGCCAAGGTCCGGGTCAGCCCCAGCATTTT.

In regard to this clone: Other nucleotide sequences in the sample specify the same CDR3. The chain is built from TRBV5-6 and TRBJ2-7; the match to TRBD1 covers 7 bases. Germline trimming cut 0 bases from V and 0 bases from J; bases unmatched to any gene: 3. The germline V gene has CDR1 SGHDT and CDR2 YYEEEE. This CDR3 is 15 amino acids long. CDR3 amino acids: CASSLGQGRSYEQYF. CDR3 in DNA: TGTGCCAGCAGCTTGGGACAGGGCCGCTCCTACGAGCAGTACTTC.

This clone was counted between two and nine times. This sequence joins TRBV7-2 and TRBJ2-7; possible D gene TRBD2, 5 bases. The V gene lost 4 bases and the J gene lost 6 bases, with 16 bases spanning the gap. CDR1 is SGHTA, CDR2 FQGNSA, per germline. This CDR3 comprises 14 residues. For the CDR3, the DNA is TGTGCCAGCAGCTCCCGGGCGGGTGGCGGCGAGCAGTACTTC. It is translated as CASSSRAGGGEQYF.

The rearrangement joins TRBV15 to TRBJ2-5, with a tentative D call TRBD2 (7 bases). The V gene lost 0 bases and the J gene lost 5 bases, with 13 bases spanning the gap. Germline CDR1 LNHNV, CDR2 YYDKDF (reference sequence). This CDR3 comprises 15 residues. CDR3 sequence reads: CATSRENREGETQYF. Here the CDR3 DNA reads TGTGCCACCAGCAGAGAAAACAGGGAGGGGGAGACCCAGTACTTC.

Regarding this clone: At the DNA level, this CDR3 is encoded by other sequences in the same sample as well. The V and J genes are TRBV29-1 and TRBJ1-5; a weak D match, TRBD1 (5 bases). Between the trimmed V and J ends, which lost 6 bases and 2 bases, there was a span of 11 bases. Germline V gene data show CDR1 as SQVTM and CDR2 as ANQGSEA. This CDR3 is built from 13 residues. CDR3 DNA: TGCAGCGTCTCCTCGGGGGGCAATCAGCCCCAGCATTTT. Translated: CSVSSGGNQPQHF.

The rearrangement uses TRBV7-9 and TRBJ1-5; D is undetermined. Trimming left V 2 bases short and J 0 bases short, with 8 bases between. Germline V gene sequence: CDR1 SEHNR, CDR2 FQNEAQ (reference sequence). The CDR3 runs 15 residues. CDR3 amino acids: CASSLNAGSNQPQHF. The CDR3 nucleotides read TGTGCCAGCAGCTTAAACGCAGGTAGCAATCAGCCCCAGCATTTT. The variable domain in full, completed from reference TRBV7-9 and TRBJ1-5, reads DTGVSQNPRHKITKRGQNVTFRCDPISEHNRLYWYRQTLGQGPEFLTYFQNEAQLEKSRLLSDRFSAERPKGSFSTLEIQRTEQGDSAMYLCASSLNAGSNQPQHFGDGTRLSIL.

The gene calls are TRBV21-1 and TRBJ1-3. TRBV21-1 has pseudogene status. The CDR3 consists of 15 residues. The chain's CDR3 is CASSRRKLSGNTIYF. The DNA of the CDR3 is TGTGCCAGCAGCAGGCGGAAACTCTCTGGAAACACCATATATTTT.

In the case of this clone: Other DNA sequences in this sample translate to the same CDR3. The chain uses TRBV5-1 and TRBJ2-1; 10 positions agree with TRBD2. This CDR3 contains 15 residues. Trimming took 4 bases from V and 3 from J; bases not matched to a gene: 4. Germline lookup yields CDR1 SGHRS and CDR2 YFSETQ. DNA of the CDR3: TGCGCCAGCAGCCGAGGACTAGCGGTCTACAATGAGCAGTTCTTC. Protein sequence: CASSRGLAVYNEQFF.

The V and J genes are TRBV2 and TRBJ2-1; 7 bases are shared with TRBD2. V lost 5 bases and J lost 5; bases outside the gene matches: 3. This CDR3 is 13 amino acids long. Germline CDR1 is SNHLY and CDR2 is FYNNEI. The CDR3 DNA follows: TGTGCCAGCAGTTCCGGGACTAACAATGAGCAGTTCTTC. Encoded protein: CASSSGTNNEQFF.

The V and J genes are TRBV7-3 and TRBJ2-1, with TRBD2 matching over 13 bases. With V trimmed by 5 bases and J by 5 bases, 3 bases remained unmatched. The CDR3 contains 15 residues. CDR1 and CDR2 from the germline V gene are SGHTA and FQGTGA. CDR3 nucleotides: TGTGCCAGCAGCACCGGGACTAGCGGGAACAATGAGCAGTTCTTC. It translates to CASSTGTSGNNEQFF.

In its sample, this clone was seen a few times. The chain couples TRBV7-2 to TRBJ2-1; 7 bases are a match to TRBD1. The V and J ends lost 4 bases and 7 bases, in that order; junction bases with no gene match: 7. The CDR3 is 14 amino acids. CDR1 is SGHTA and CDR2 is FQGNSA in the germline V gene. DNA of the CDR3: TGTGCCAGCAGCTACCGGACAGGACCAAATGAGCAGTTCTTC. Translation gives CASSYRTGPNEQFF.

The DNA of the CDR3 is TGTGCCAGCAGTTTAGACTTTGGTAGCTCCTACGAGCAGTACTTC. This sequence encodes CASSLDFGSSYEQYF. The chain combines TRBV27 with TRBJ2-7; unclear D gene. CDR1 is MNHEY, CDR2 SMNVEV, per germline (reference sequence). The CDR3 has 15 residues. V lost 2 bases and J lost 0, with 11 bases in between.